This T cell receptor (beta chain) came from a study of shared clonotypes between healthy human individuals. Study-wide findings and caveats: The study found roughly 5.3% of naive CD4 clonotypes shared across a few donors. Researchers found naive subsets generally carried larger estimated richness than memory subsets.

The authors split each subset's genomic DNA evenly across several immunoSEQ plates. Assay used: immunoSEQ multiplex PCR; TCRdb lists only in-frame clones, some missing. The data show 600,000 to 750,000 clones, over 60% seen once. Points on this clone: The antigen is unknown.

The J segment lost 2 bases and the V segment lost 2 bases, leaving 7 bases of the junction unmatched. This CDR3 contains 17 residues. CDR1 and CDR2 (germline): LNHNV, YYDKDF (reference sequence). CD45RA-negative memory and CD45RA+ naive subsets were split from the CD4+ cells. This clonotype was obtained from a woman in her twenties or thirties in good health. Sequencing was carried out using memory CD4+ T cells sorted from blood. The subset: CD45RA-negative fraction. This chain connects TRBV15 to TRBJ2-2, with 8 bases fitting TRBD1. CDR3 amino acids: CATSRLRQGLNTGELFF. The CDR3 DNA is TGTGCCACCAGCAGATTGAGACAGGGGCTAAACACCGGGGAGCTGTTTTTT.